A single sample gave rise to the 28 T cell receptor beta chains below, sequenced in a study of T cells in tuberculosis. Time point indicated: new active TB diagnosis, blood taken before or within 7 days of starting treatment. Sequencing used immunoSEQ multiplex PCR; TCRdb keeps in-frame clones, though not all of them. This table has about 53,000 clones, roughly 96% appearing once. The source material was PBMCs, sampled at tuberculosis diagnosis. The receptor source for this set is an adult with tuberculosis.

This clone was seen more than once but under ten times. This chain uses TRBV7-2 with TRBJ2-3, with D unclear. V was trimmed by 8 bases and J by 4 bases, leaving 7 bases between them. Germline CDR1 reads SGHTA; CDR2 reads FQGNSA. The CDR3 is 11 amino acids. The CDR3 region is CASRQSDTQYF. The CDR3 nucleotides are TGTGCCAGCCGACAATCAGATACGCAGTATTTT.

The genes are TRBV18 and TRBJ1-3; D is perhaps TRBD1 (5 bases). This CDR3 has 15 residues. Trimming pared 3 bases from V and 0 bases from J, leaving 9 bases between. Germline V gene sequence: CDR1 KGHSH, CDR2 LQKENI. CDR3 loop: CASSPGGTSGNTIYF. The CDR3 nucleotides are TGTGCCAGCTCACCGGGGGGGACCTCTGGAAACACCATATATTTT.

This chain connects TRBV28 to TRBJ1-5; D is perhaps TRBD1 (6 bases). V lost 6 bases to trimming and J lost 7 bases, with 16 bases between them. The CDR3 is 14 residues long. Germline V gene sequence: CDR1 MDHEN, CDR2 SYDVKM. As DNA, the CDR3 is TGTGCCAGCAGAACGACAGGCCGTGGCCAGCCCCAGCATTTT. This gives the protein CASRTTGRGQPQHF.

This sequence joins TRBV5-6 and TRBJ2-5; TRBD1 aligns across 11 bases. Germline CDR1 is SGHDT and CDR2 is YYEEEE. V was pared by 2 bases and J by 4 bases, with 4 bases of the junction left unmatched. This CDR3 has 15 residues. CDR3: CASSFPGQGGETQYF. DNA of the CDR3: TGTGCCAGCAGCTTTCCGGGACAGGGGGGAGAGACCCAGTACTTC.

The V gene is TRBV27, the J gene TRBJ1-2; 9 bases fit TRBD1. Germline V CDR1 and CDR2: MNHEY, SMNVEV (reference sequence). V lost 3 bases, J lost 8 bases, and 4 bases stayed unmatched. The CDR3 has 13 residues. The CDR3 nucleotides are TGTGCCAGCAGTTTCGGGACAGGGTTGGGCTACACCTTC. Protein: CASSFGTGLGYTF.

This clone was seen once. V usage is TRBV28 and J usage is TRBJ2-7; D possibly corresponds to TRBD1 (5 bases). Per the germline V gene, CDR1 is MDHEN and CDR2 is SYDVKM. Between the trimmed V and J ends, which lost 6 bases and 1 base, there was a span of 16 bases. This CDR3 has 15 amino acids. CDR3 protein: CASSSGHAVSYEQYF. Written as DNA, the CDR3 is TGTGCCAGCAGCTCAGGACACGCGGTTTCCTACGAGCAGTACTTC.

The chain uses TRBV30 and TRBJ1-1; D is ambiguous. Germline assignment: CDR1 GTSNPN and CDR2 SVGIG (reference sequence). There are 13 residues in the CDR3. The germline V and J ends were trimmed by 1 base and 1 base, with 7 bases remaining between them. CDR3 residues: CAWSEYKNTEAFF. The CDR3 bases are TGTGCCTGGAGTGAGTACAAGAACACTGAAGCTTTCTTT.

The chain carries TRBV4-1 and TRBJ2-2; 7 nucleotides line up with TRBD2. After removal of 3 bases from V and 3 bases from J, the junction contained 4 bases not matched to a gene. Per germline, CDR1 MGHRA and CDR2 YSYEKL. The CDR3 is made up of 15 amino acids. CDR3: CASSHTSVDTGELFF. In nucleotides, the CDR3 is TGCGCCAGCAGCCATACTAGCGTGGACACCGGGGAGCTGTTTTTT.

V is TRBV19 and J is TRBJ2-2, with 14 nucleotides matching TRBD2. There are 17 residues in the CDR3. From germline, CDR1 is LNHDA and CDR2 SQIVND (reference sequence). Trimming took 3 bases from V and 1 from J; bases not matched to a gene: 1. The CDR3 loop is CASSIGTSGGNTGELFF. CDR3 nucleotides: TGTGCCAGTAGTATCGGGACTAGCGGGGGGAACACCGGGGAGCTGTTTTTT.

V and J are TRBV28 and TRBJ2-3; 10 bases map to TRBD2. The V and J ends lost 1 base and 2 bases, in that order; junction bases with no gene match: 3. Germline-derived CDR1 and CDR2 are MDHEN and SYDVKM. CDR3 length: 16 amino acids. The CDR3 DNA reads as TGTGCCAGCAGTTTATCACTAGCGGGAACCACAGATACGCAGTATTTT. This gives the protein CASSLSLAGTTDTQYF.

The rearrangement joins TRBV4-2 to TRBJ2-5; 9 bases are shared with TRBD1. Germline V gives CDR1 LGHNA, CDR2 YNFKEQ. V shed 4 bases and J 4 bases; nucleotides not matched to a gene: 13. The CDR3 runs to 17 residues. CDR3 DNA sequence: TGTGCCAGCAGCCGCCTAAGTGGGACAGGGTTAACAGAGACCCAGTACTTC. Its translation is CASSRLSGTGLTETQYF.

This sequence joins TRBV27 and TRBJ2-1; 9 bases agree with TRBD2. V shed 3 bases and J 6 bases; nucleotides not matched to a gene: 15. CDR3 length equals 18 residues. CDR1 and CDR2 from the germline V gene are MNHEY and SMNVEV (reference sequence). CDR3 coding DNA: TGTGCCAGCAGTTTCCTTCGACCGATAGCGGGAGAAGGCAATGAGCAGTTCTTC. Protein product: CASSFLRPIAGEGNEQFF.

With regard to this clone: A read error may account for a junction end that differs from germline. The sample holds other DNA sequences that translate to the same CDR3. V usage is TRBV25-1 and J usage is TRBJ1-1; maybe TRBD1 (5 bases). The CDR3 extends over 18 amino acids. Germline CDR1 MGHDK, CDR2 SYGVNS. In DNA form, the CDR3 reads TGTGCCAGCAGTGAAAGGGGAATCTCGGGCAGTGCCTTTTCTGGAGCTTTTTTT. It codes for CASSERGISGSAFSGAFF.

The chain employs TRBV7-2 and TRBJ1-1; 8 bases line up with TRBD1. The CDR3 spans 15 residues. V lost 5 bases, J lost 0 bases, and 5 bases stayed unmatched. CDR1 is SGHTA and CDR2 is FQGNSA in the germline V gene. The CDR3 region has the DNA TGTGCCAGCAGCCGGGGACAGGCTATGAACACTGAAGCTTTCTTT. Translating gives CASSRGQAMNTEAFF.

V and J are TRBV19 and TRBJ2-1; TRBD2 agrees at 11 bases. Per germline, CDR1 LNHDA and CDR2 SQIVND (reference sequence). The CDR3 spans 15 residues. The junction had 7 bases not matched to a gene; V was cut back by 5 bases and J by 7 bases. CDR3 residues: CASSLDSGRGNEQFF. CDR3 DNA sequence: TGTGCCAGTAGTCTGGATAGCGGGAGGGGAAATGAGCAGTTCTTC.

The V gene is TRBV4-1, the J gene TRBJ2-7; D ambiguous. V shed 0 bases and J shed 2 bases, with 14 bases lying between them. Per germline, CDR1 MGHRA and CDR2 YSYEKL. This CDR3 is built from 16 residues. CDR3 DNA sequence: TGCGCCAGCAGCCAAGAAGCCCTCGGAGTCCCCTACGAGCAGTACTTC. Translation gives CASSQEALGVPYEQYF.

The chain couples TRBV28 to TRBJ2-5, with 7 positions matching TRBD2. Losses at the gene ends were 6 bases for V and 4 bases for J; bases not matched to a gene: 14. The CDR3 runs to 16 residues. The V gene's germline CDR1 is MDHEN and CDR2 SYDVKM. The CDR3 coding sequence is TGTGCCAGCAGAACCCGTGGAGGGAGGGTAAGAGAGACCCAGTACTTC. Its protein product is CASRTRGGRVRETQYF.

The gene calls are TRBV4-1 and TRBJ1-1; tentative D call: TRBD1 (5 bases). V lost 0 bases, J lost 10 bases, and 15 bases lay in between. This CDR3 contains 14 residues. Germline CDR1 and CDR2: MGHRA and YSYEKL. The CDR3 nucleotides read TGCGCCAGCAGCCAAGATGTCGGGACTCGAGGAGCTTTCTTT. Protein: CASSQDVGTRGAFF.

The V gene is TRBV19, the J gene TRBJ2-2; 10 nucleotides match TRBD2. The CDR3 consists of 16 residues. Germline CDR1 reads LNHDA; CDR2 reads SQIVND (reference sequence). With 3 bases clipped from V and 4 bases from J, the junction kept 5 bases outside the gene matches. CDR3 DNA: TGTGCCAGTAGTATCGGACTAGCGGTGCCCACCGGGGAGCTGTTTTTT. Its translation is CASSIGLAVPTGELFF.

The chain has TRBV7-2 and TRBJ2-7, with 8 bases lining up with TRBD1. The CDR3 totals 12 residues. Looked up from germline, CDR1 is SGHTA and CDR2 is FQGNSA. V shed 5 bases, J shed 7 bases, and the junction held 4 bases outside the gene matches. CDR3 DNA sequence: TGTGCCAGCAGCCTCGACAGGGGAGAGCAGTACTTC. This codes for CASSLDRGEQYF. Full variable domain (remainder filled in from reference TRBV7-2 and TRBJ2-7): GAGVSQSPSNKVTEKGKDVELRCDPISGHTALYWYRQSLGQGLEFLIYFQGNSAPDKSGLPSDRFSAERTGGSVSTLTIQRTQQEDSAVYLCASSLDRGEQYFGPGTRLTVT.

The chain couples TRBV25-1 to TRBJ2-1; the D gene is possibly TRBD1 (6 bases). Germline V lookup: CDR1 MGHDK, CDR2 SYGVNS. The V and J ends lost 6 bases and 0 bases respectively, with 9 bases between them. CDR3 length equals 14 residues. The CDR3 sequence: CASRDRYSYNEQFF. The DNA of the CDR3 is TGTGCCAGCAGAGACAGGTACTCCTACAATGAGCAGTTCTTC.

The chain joins TRBV19 to TRBJ1-6; TRBD1 matches 9 bases. There are 14 residues in the CDR3. Germline assignment: CDR1 LNHDA and CDR2 SQIVND (reference sequence). Unmatched junction bases numbered 4, after V lost 4 bases and J lost 9 bases. The CDR3 region has the DNA TGTGCCAGTAGTACGAGGACAGGGGTTTCACCCCTCCACTTT. It translates to CASSTRTGVSPLHF.

The chain joins TRBV19 to TRBJ2-7; D possibly corresponds to TRBD1 (6 bases). V shed 5 bases and J shed 3 bases, with 20 bases lying between them. The CDR3 covers 16 residues. CDR1 LNHDA and CDR2 SQIVND come from the germline V gene (reference sequence). CDR3: CASSVARGIGVYEQYF. CDR3 coding DNA: TGTGCCAGTAGTGTGGCCAGGGGAATTGGTGTCTACGAGCAGTACTTC.

The chain carries TRBV5-4 and TRBJ2-7, with 9 nucleotides matching TRBD1. The trim removed 3 bases at V and 5 bases at J, leaving 3 bases unmatched. CDR3 length equals 13 residues. Germline V gives CDR1 SGHNT, CDR2 YYREEE (reference sequence). In DNA, the CDR3 is TGTGCCAGCAGCTCCGGGACAGGGAACGAGCAGTACTTC. Its protein is CASSSGTGNEQYF. Looking up the rest from reference TRBV5-4 and TRBJ2-7 gives the full variable domain: ETGVTQSPTHLIKTRGQQVTLRCSSQSGHNTVSWYQQALGQGPQFIFQYYREEENGRGNFPPRFSGLQFPNYSSELNVNALELDDSALYLCASSSGTGNEQYFGPGTRLTVT.

The rearrangement links TRBV9 to TRBJ1-2, with a tentative D call TRBD1 (5 bases). The CDR3 covers 16 residues. CDR1 is SGDLS, CDR2 YYNGEE, per germline. V was clipped by 0 bases and J by 5 bases, with 17 bases between them. CDR3 coding DNA: TGTGCCAGCAGCGTAGGGGACTTACTCGGGGGATATGGCTACACCTTC. Its translation is CASSVGDLLGGYGYTF.

V usage is TRBV9 and J usage is TRBJ2-2; possible D gene TRBD1, 6 bases. Germline V gene lookup returns CDR1 SGDLS and CDR2 YYNGEE. The CDR3 totals 17 residues. The V and J ends lost 3 bases and 4 bases respectively, with 19 bases between them. The CDR3 coding sequence is TGTGCCAGCAGCGAGTGGGACACCTCTAGGGGCACCGGGGAGCTGTTTTTT. It is translated as CASSEWDTSRGTGELFF.

V gene TRBV28 combines with J gene TRBJ1-2, with TRBD1 matching over 8 bases. The germline V gene encodes CDR1 MDHEN and CDR2 SYDVKM. The CDR3 extends over 16 amino acids. Trimming took 2 bases from V and 7 from J; bases not matched to a gene: 12. CDR3 DNA sequence: TGTGCCAGCAGTTTAGATCTGGCAGGGGGCGCCTTTGGCTACACCTTC. Protein product: CASSLDLAGGAFGYTF.

The V and J genes are TRBV18 and TRBJ1-2; TRBD1 matches 8 bases. This CDR3 region has 17 residues. Germline loops: CDR1 KGHSH, CDR2 LQKENI. The V gene end was trimmed by 6 bases and the J gene end by 7 bases; junction bases not matched to a gene: 19. The CDR3 here is CASSPITSTGTGGGYTF. DNA for the CDR3: TGTGCCAGCTCCCCCATCACTAGTACCGGGACAGGTGGTGGCTACACCTTC.